This T cell receptor (beta chain) was captured by sequencing in a study of T cell responses to AZD1222 COVID-19 vaccine. From germline, CDR1 is SGHAT and CDR2 FQNNGV. Trimming cost V 5 bases and J 1 base, with 14 bases left between them. There are 16 residues in the CDR3. Concerning this clone itself: The target antigen is unknown.

Study outcomes and limitations: Repertoire samples came only from after the peak T cell response. A mostly white British donor set with more females was recruited, and clonal diversity was possibly underestimated.

Sequencing used immunoSEQ multiplex PCR; TCRdb keeps in-frame clones, though not all of them. The table records 80,000 to 100,000 clones, roughly 87% of them present only once. This chain connects TRBV11-2 to TRBJ2-2, with a possible D match to TRBD1 (5 bases). This clonotype was obtained from an adult in good health. Here the sequenced sample was peripheral blood, taken on day 0 of AZD1222 vaccination. CDR3 nucleotides: TGTGCCAGCAGCCTTAGATGGGGCAGGAACACCGGGGAGCTGTTTTTT. Translated, it gives CASSLRWGRNTGELFF.